These T cell receptor beta chains were read from a single sample in a study of T cell responses to AZD1222 COVID-19 vaccine. Data came from immunoSEQ multiplex PCR; TCRdb stores just in-frame clones and leaves some out. The sample lists some 150,000 clones, more than 85% occurring once. The specimen was peripheral blood, collected after recovery from COVID-19. These receptors all come from an adult who had recovered from COVID-19. CDR3s include the opening cysteine and the closing phenylalanine or tryptophan. A D gene is named only where the DNA matches it firmly. Clone size, where shown, is once, few, many, or a class for clones that have expanded.

D: .; J: TRBJ1-2; V: TRBV19; size: .; DNA: TGTGCCAGTAGTATAGGTGATGGTACTGGCTATGGCTACACCTTC; CDR3: CASSIGDGTGYGYTF
D: TRBD1; J: TRBJ1-4; V: TRBV9; size: .; DNA: TGTGCCAGCAGCGCTGACAGGGCAACTAATGAAAAACTGTTTTTT; CDR3: CASSADRATNEKLFF
D: TRBD1; J: TRBJ1-3; V: TRBV2; size: .; DNA: TGTGCCAGCAGGGACAGGGAGAATGGAAACACCATATATTTT; CDR3: CASRDRENGNTIYF
D: TRBD1; J: TRBJ2-6; V: TRBV29-1; size: few; DNA: TGCAGCGTCGCCGGTTCCGGGACAGAGCACTCTGGGGCCAACGTCCTGACTTTC; CDR3: CSVAGSGTEHSGANVLTF
D: .; J: TRBJ1-6; V: TRBV7-9; size: .; DNA: TGTGCCAGCAGCTTAGTTTCCGGTAGGAGTAATTCACCCCTCCACTTT; CDR3: CASSLVSGRSNSPLHF
D: TRBD1; J: TRBJ1-6; V: TRBV5-1; size: .; DNA: TGCGCCAGCAGCACCGGGACAGGGTATAATTCACCCCTCCACTTT; CDR3: CASSTGTGYNSPLHF
D: TRBD1; J: TRBJ1-4; V: TRBV18; size: .; DNA: TGTGCCAGCTCACACCGGGACAGGAATGAAAAACTGTTTTTT; CDR3: CASSHRDRNEKLFF
D: .; J: TRBJ2-2; V: TRBV7-3; size: .; DNA: TGTGCCAGCCGCTCTTTTCCCAGGGCGGTAGCCGGGGAGCTGTTTTTT; CDR3: CASRSFPRAVAGELFF
D: TRBD2; J: TRBJ2-7; V: TRBV5-4; size: .; DNA: TGTGCCAGCAGCGTACTGACTAGCGGGGTCTCCTACGAGCAGTACTTC; CDR3: CASSVLTSGVSYEQYF
D: .; J: TRBJ2-1; V: TRBV6-1; size: .; DNA: TGTGCCAGCAGTGAAGCCCCCGGGATCAACAATGAGCAGTTCTTC; CDR3: CASSEAPGINNEQFF
D: .; J: TRBJ2-1; V: TRBV19; size: .; DNA: TGTGCCACCCCGACGACAGAGTCGAGAAGCTCCTACAATGAGCAGTTCTTC; CDR3: CATPTTESRSSYNEQFF
D: TRBD1; J: TRBJ1-6; V: TRBV5-4; size: .; DNA: TGTGCCAGCAGCAGGGACAGGTCGGATTCACCCCTCCACTTT; CDR3: CASSRDRSDSPLHF
D: .; J: TRBJ2-5; V: TRBV9; size: .; DNA: TGTGCCAGCAGCGTAGCCTCCGGGACGGCACAAGAGACCCAGTACTTC; CDR3: CASSVASGTAQETQYF
D: TRBD1; J: TRBJ2-5; V: TRBV11-2; size: .; DNA: TGTGCCAGCAGCAAGGGACAGGTACTGAGGGAGACCCAGTACTTC; CDR3: CASSKGQVLRETQYF
D: .; J: TRBJ2-3; V: TRBV5-4; size: .; DNA: TGTGCCAGCAGCTTGGACGGGCGGGACACAGATACGCAGTATTTT; CDR3: CASSLDGRDTDTQYF
D: .; J: TRBJ2-1; V: TRBV24-1; size: .; DNA: TGTGCCACCAGCCACTCCCATGTTGAGCAGTTCTTC; CDR3: CATSHSHVEQFF
D: TRBD1; J: TRBJ2-5; V: TRBV7-2; size: .; DNA: TGTGCCAGCAGCTTAGAGTTAACAGGGGGCGGGGAGACCCAGTACTTC; CDR3: CASSLELTGGGETQYF
D: .; J: TRBJ2-1; V: TRBV7-3; size: .; DNA: TGTGCCAGCAGCTCGATGCTAGCGAGCTCCTACAATGAGCAGTTCTTC; CDR3: CASSSMLASSYNEQFF
D: .; J: TRBJ1-6; V: TRBV7-3; size: .; DNA: TGTGCCAGCAGTTCCCGGGGAGGGGAGGATTCACCCCTCCACTTT; CDR3: CASSSRGGEDSPLHF
D: TRBD1; J: TRBJ2-1; V: TRBV7-9; size: once; DNA: TGTGCCAGCAGCTTCCAAAGGTGGGGACAGGGAGGATCAGATGAGCAGTTCTTC; CDR3: CASSFQRWGQGGSDEQFF
D: TRBD1; J: TRBJ2-3; V: TRBV28; size: .; DNA: TGTGCCAGCAGTAGAGGGGGCGTAGATACGCAGTATTTT; CDR3: CASSRGGVDTQYF
D: .; J: TRBJ1-1; V: TRBV5-5; size: .; DNA: TGTGCCAGCAGCAGGTCGGGGGAAGCTGAAGCTTTCTTT; CDR3: CASSRSGEAEAFF